This T cell receptor beta chain was captured by sequencing in a study of T cell responses to AZD1222 COVID-19 vaccine. Study-wide results and caveats: Recipients of two AZD1222 doses showed rising Spike-specific TCR breadth and depth. Reports say nearly half of spike-specific TCRs go after unmutated variant regions.

The CDR3 has 18 amino acids. Germline V gene lookup returns CDR1 MGHDK and CDR2 SYGVNS. V was shortened by 5 bases and J by 4 bases, with 26 bases between the two germline ends. As regards this clone: Its antigen remains unknown.

Here immunoSEQ multiplex PCR was the method, and the copy in TCRdb shows in-frame clones only, minus some. The data contain more than 150,000 clones, 85% to 95% of them singletons. This specimen consisted of peripheral blood, obtained 28 days after the second AZD1222 dose. This TCR derives from an adult who received the AZD1222 COVID-19 vaccine. This chain connects TRBV25-1 to TRBJ1-2, with D perhaps TRBD1 (5 bases). The CDR3 protein is CASSNERDGGPDVYGYTF. The CDR3 nucleotides are TGTGCCAGCAGTAATGAACGGGACGGCGGACCGGATGTCTATGGCTACACCTTC.